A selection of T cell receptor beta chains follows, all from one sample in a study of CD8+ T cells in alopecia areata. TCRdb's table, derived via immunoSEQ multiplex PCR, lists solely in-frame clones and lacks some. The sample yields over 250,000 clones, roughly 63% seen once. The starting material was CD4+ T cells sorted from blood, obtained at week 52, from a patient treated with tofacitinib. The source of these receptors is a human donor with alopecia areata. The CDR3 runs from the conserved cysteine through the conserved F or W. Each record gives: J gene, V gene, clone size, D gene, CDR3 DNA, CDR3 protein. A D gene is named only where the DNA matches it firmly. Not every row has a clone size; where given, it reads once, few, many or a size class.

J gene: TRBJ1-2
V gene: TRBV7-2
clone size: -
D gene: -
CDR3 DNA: TGTGCCAGCAGCGCCAGGGATTGGAGAGATGGCTACACCTTC
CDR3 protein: CASSARDWRDGYTF

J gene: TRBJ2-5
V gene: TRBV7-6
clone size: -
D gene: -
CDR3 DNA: TGTGCCAGCAGCTTAGCAGGAGAGACCCAGTACTTC
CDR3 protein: CASSLAGETQYF

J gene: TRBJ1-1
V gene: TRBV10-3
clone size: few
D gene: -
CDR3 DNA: TGTGCCATCAGTGAAACAGGACGCACTGAAGCTTTCTTT
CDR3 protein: CAISETGRTEAFF

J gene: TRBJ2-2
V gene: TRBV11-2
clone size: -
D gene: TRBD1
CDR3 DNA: TGTGCCAGCAGCTTCGCCGACAGGGCCGAGCTGTTTTTT
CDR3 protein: CASSFADRAELFF

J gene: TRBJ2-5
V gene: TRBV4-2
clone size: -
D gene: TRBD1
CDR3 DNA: TGTGCCAGCAGCCGCCGACAGGGGGCGGGGGACCAAGAGACCCAGTACTTC
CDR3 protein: CASSRRQGAGDQETQYF

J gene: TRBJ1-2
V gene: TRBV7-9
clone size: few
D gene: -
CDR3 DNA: TGTGCCAGCAGCTTAGCTGCTAACTATGGCTACACCTTC
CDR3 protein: CASSLAANYGYTF

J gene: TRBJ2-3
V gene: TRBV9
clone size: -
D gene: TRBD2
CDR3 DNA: TGTGCCAGCAGCGTAGCCAGCGGGGGGAACACAGATACGCAGTATTTT
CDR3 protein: CASSVASGGNTDTQYF

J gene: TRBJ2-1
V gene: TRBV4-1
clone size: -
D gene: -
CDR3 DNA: TGCGCCAGCAGCCAGGACCCTAAAAGCTACAATGAGCAGTTCTTC
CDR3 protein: CASSQDPKSYNEQFF

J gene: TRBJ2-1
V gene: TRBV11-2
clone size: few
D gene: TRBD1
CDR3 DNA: TGTGCCAGCAGCTTACAGGGGGCTGGGGATGAGCAGTTCTTC
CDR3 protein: CASSLQGAGDEQFF

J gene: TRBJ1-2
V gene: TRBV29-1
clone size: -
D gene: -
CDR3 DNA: TGCAGCGTCTGGGACGGATATGGCTACACCTTC
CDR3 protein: CSVWDGYGYTF

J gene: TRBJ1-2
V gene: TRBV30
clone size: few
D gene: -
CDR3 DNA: TGTGCCTGGACAGGAACTAACTATGGCTACACCTTC
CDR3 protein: CAWTGTNYGYTF

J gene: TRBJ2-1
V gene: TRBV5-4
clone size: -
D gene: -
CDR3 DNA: TGTGCCAGCAGCCTCCGGCAAGAGCAGTTCTTC
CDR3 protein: CASSLRQEQFF

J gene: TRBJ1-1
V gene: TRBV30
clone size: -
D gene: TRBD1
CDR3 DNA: TGTGCCTGGAGGGACAGGGGCATGAACACTGAAGCTTTCTTT
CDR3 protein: CAWRDRGMNTEAFF

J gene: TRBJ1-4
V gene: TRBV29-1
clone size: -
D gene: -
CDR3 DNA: TGCAGCGTTGTCCCGGTTGGGGGTGAAAAACTGTTTTTT
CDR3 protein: CSVVPVGGEKLFF

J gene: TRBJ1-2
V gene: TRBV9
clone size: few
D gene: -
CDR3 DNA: TGTGCCAGCAGCCCGCGGACGGTGAACTATGGCTACACCTTC
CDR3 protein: CASSPRTVNYGYTF

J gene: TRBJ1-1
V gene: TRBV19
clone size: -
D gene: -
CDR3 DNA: TGTGCCAGCACAAAGGCGGGGAGTCACACTGAAGCTTTCTTT
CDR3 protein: CASTKAGSHTEAFF

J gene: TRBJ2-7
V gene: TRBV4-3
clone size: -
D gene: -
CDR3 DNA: TGCGCCAGCAGCCAGGTTACAGGGACGGTACAGTACTTC
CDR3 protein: CASSQVTGTVQYF

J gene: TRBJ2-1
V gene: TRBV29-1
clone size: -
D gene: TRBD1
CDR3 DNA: TGCAGCGTTGAAGACAGGGGGAGAAATGAGCAGTTCTTC
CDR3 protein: CSVEDRGRNEQFF